These T cell receptor beta chains were read from a single sample in a study of cytomegalovirus exposure and HLA in healthy donors. Clones were sequenced by immunoSEQ multiplex PCR, and TCRdb holds only the in-frame ones, with some missing. The sample holds more than 80,000 clones; more than 60% are singletons and the top ten take 5.5% to 6%. Sequencing was carried out using PBMCs. These receptors originate from a man between 18 and 29 years old in good health and CMV-seropositive. The conserved cysteine and the conserved F or W are not part of the CDR3 here. Fields, in order: V gene, clone size, J gene, CDR3 protein. A row's size may be missing; if present it is once, few, many or a size class.

TRBV6-1	once	TRBJ2-1	ASSKAAGGYNEQF
TRBV28	once	TRBJ1-2	ASRQSGTGGVYGYT
TRBV7-9	.	TRBJ2-5	ASSLESKTQY
TRBV5-1	.	TRBJ1-1	ASSLDRSRPMNTEAF
TRBV10-3	once	TRBJ2-3	AINGGGGTDTQY
TRBV28	.	TRBJ2-1	ASSFATSGRANEQF
TRBV6-4	.	TRBJ1-2	ASSDNPGLDTGINGYT
TRBV19	once	TRBJ2-5	ASSDHSRETQY
TRBV19	.	TRBJ1-1	ASSIVTEAF
TRBV6-7	.	TRBJ2-7	ANMAGRYEQY
TRBV29-1	.	TRBJ2-2	SVEGPGTGELF
TRBV2	few	TRBJ2-1	ASDYALYNEQF
TRBV23-1	.	TRBJ2-3	ASPCSGQSSTDTQY
TRBV4-1	.	TRBJ2-2	ASSHTQEWSGELF
TRBV6-1	.	TRBJ1-2	ASSEARSGYGYT
TRBV27	.	TRBJ2-1	ASSFAGGGNEQF
TRBV4-1	.	TRBJ2-3	ASSQDRLGLTTDTQY
TRBV4-1	.	TRBJ1-1	ASSQAPDRAATEAF
TRBV5-1	.	TRBJ2-1	ASSGSSEYNEQF
TRBV9	.	TRBJ2-7	ASSEGQGIYEQY
TRBV28	.	TRBJ1-1	ASSLFGTEAF
TRBV6-1	.	TRBJ2-1	ASSAVFYNEQF
TRBV11-2	.	TRBJ1-1	ASSTQGNENTEAF
TRBV11-2	.	TRBJ1-4	ASSLRRQNEKLF
TRBV2	once	TRBJ2-5	ASDSGRALKTQY
TRBV30	.	TRBJ2-7	AWTGGRDLSSYEQY
TRBV9	.	TRBJ2-5	ASSAEPGSLETQY
TRBV28	.	TRBJ2-1	ASSLTYNEQF
TRBV2	.	TRBJ2-7	ASRGVAYEQY
TRBV27	.	TRBJ2-5	ASSLSPEETQY
TRBV29-1	few	TRBJ1-5	SVGFQSNQPQH
TRBV7-9	.	TRBJ1-4	ASSRGQGSEKLF
TRBV18	.	TRBJ2-7	ASSPSPSGYEQY
TRBV6-1	.	TRBJ1-1	ASSVGITGGWEAF
TRBV29-1	.	TRBJ2-4	SVGGAGGSDIQY
TRBV6-6	few	TRBJ1-1	ASSPNGGADTEAF
TRBV6-1	few	TRBJ1-5	ASVRDSLQPQH
TRBV29-1	.	TRBJ2-1	SVPTLAIEQF
TRBV13	.	TRBJ1-2	ASSRGNNGYT
TRBV23-1	few	TRBJ1-1	ASKTEIGEAF
TRBV7-9	.	TRBJ1-5	ASSFGGNQPQH
TRBV13	few	TRBJ2-2	ASSVKTGGGDTGELF
TRBV6-1	few	TRBJ2-4	ASSLTGTARGHY
TRBV27	.	TRBJ2-5	ASSLRELETQY
TRBV4-1	once	TRBJ2-5	ASSQDTTSWQTQY
TRBV18	.	TRBJ1-1	ASSPPSTVEAF
TRBV6-5	once	TRBJ2-1	ASSYSSRARQF
TRBV28	once	TRBJ2-7	ASSLPSLTSGSYEQY
TRBV28	few	TRBJ1-1	ASSFKHNTEAF
TRBV28	few	TRBJ2-2	ASRTGGMNTGELF
TRBV6-1	.	TRBJ1-5	ASREQGWGYQPQH
TRBV7-8	.	TRBJ2-7	ASSLDFSYEQY
TRBV28	.	TRBJ2-7	ASSFAGDEQY